Listed below are T cell receptor beta chains from one sample, sequenced in a study of PD-L1 blockade in urothelial cancer. Repertoires were generated with immunoSEQ multiplex PCR, while TCRdb's copy carries only in-frame clones and drops some. The table has tens of thousands of clones, approximately 82% seen once. Specimen: PBMCs, collected around atezolizumab (anti-PD-L1) treatment. These TCRs come from a man between 65 and 85 years old with urothelial cancer. Both conserved end residues are part of each CDR3. Fields, in order: V gene, clone size, D gene, J gene, CDR3 protein, CDR3 DNA. The D gene is left open where the match is weak. Rows give clone size only sometimes, using once, few, many, or a class for an expanded clone.

>TRBV7-2|-|-|TRBJ1-1
CATQGNTEAFF
TGTGCCACCCAGGGGAACACTGAAGCTTTCTTT
>TRBV28|once|TRBD1|TRBJ1-4
CASSLEAGGMEKLFF
TGTGCCAGCAGTTTAGAGGCAGGGGGTATGGAAAAACTGTTTTTT
>TRBV28|once|-|TRBJ1-5
CATDQPQHF
TGTGCCACCGATCAGCCCCAGCATTTT
>TRBV19|-|-|TRBJ1-5
CASSVGQGNQPQHF
TGTGCCAGTAGTGTGGGCCAGGGAAATCAGCCCCAGCATTTT
>TRBV2|-|TRBD2|TRBJ2-2
CASRGDYLSGELFF
TGTGCCAGCAGGGGGGACTACCTATCCGGGGAGCTGTTTTTT
>TRBV6-5|-|TRBD1|TRBJ1-6
CASNRGQGVLSPLHF
TGTGCCAGCAACCGAGGACAGGGGGTGTTGTCACCCCTCCACTTT
>TRBV28|-|-|TRBJ2-3
CASRPGQGTQYF
TGTGCCAGCAGACCCGGACAAGGAACGCAGTATTTT
>TRBV27|-|-|TRBJ2-1
CASSLRGLGSSYNEQFF
TGTGCCAGCAGTTTACGGGGACTGGGGAGCTCCTACAATGAGCAGTTCTTC
>TRBV9|-|TRBD2|TRBJ2-1
CASSRSGRAYNEQFF
TGTGCCAGCAGCAGAAGCGGGAGGGCCTACAATGAGCAGTTCTTC
>TRBV2|-|TRBD2|TRBJ2-7
CASRAGDYEQYF
TGTGCCAGCAGGGCGGGAGACTACGAGCAGTACTTC
>TRBV4-2|-|-|TRBJ1-2
CASSQDWRLNYGYTF
TGTGCCAGCAGCCAAGATTGGAGGCTTAACTATGGCTACACCTTC
>TRBV10-3|-|-|TRBJ2-2
CASSPNTGELFF
TGTGCCTCCTCCCCGAACACCGGGGAGCTGTTTTTT
>TRBV7-8|-|-|TRBJ2-7
CASSLVGAEQYF
TGTGCCAGCAGCTTAGTGGGAGCCGAGCAGTACTTC
>TRBV7-8|-|TRBD2|TRBJ2-7
CASSLGVAGAYEQYF
TGTGCCAGCAGCTTAGGAGTAGCGGGAGCCTACGAGCAGTACTTC
>TRBV6-1|-|TRBD1|TRBJ2-1
CASSPPDRVINEQFF
TGTGCCAGCAGCCCGCCGGACAGGGTCATCAATGAGCAGTTCTTC
>TRBV27|once|TRBD1|TRBJ1-2
CASRSPGTGYGYTF
TGTGCCAGCAGAAGCCCCGGGACAGGTTATGGCTACACCTTC
>TRBV6-6|-|TRBD2|TRBJ2-5
CASRKGTSVRVETQYF
TGTGCCAGCAGAAAGGGGACTAGCGTTCGGGTGGAGACCCAGTACTTC
>TRBV7-2|-|TRBD1|TRBJ1-1
CASGTGPEAFF
TGTGCCAGCGGGACAGGCCCTGAAGCTTTCTTT
>TRBV9|-|TRBD2|TRBJ2-2
CASVGSGRAGTGELFF
TGTGCCAGCGTCGGTAGCGGGAGGGCCGGAACCGGGGAGCTGTTTTTT
>TRBV5-4|-|-|TRBJ2-1
CASSFSRDTYNEQFF
TGTGCCAGCAGCTTTTCGAGGGATACCTACAATGAGCAGTTCTTC
>TRBV7-2|-|-|TRBJ1-6
CASAYHSPLHF
TGTGCCAGCGCCTATCATTCACCCCTCCACTTT
>TRBV10-3|-|TRBD1|TRBJ2-3
CAIGGQATSTDTQYF
TGTGCCATCGGAGGACAGGCGACTAGCACAGATACGCAGTATTTT
>TRBV14|-|TRBD1|TRBJ1-3
CASSPSTGGAGNTIYF
TGTGCCAGCAGCCCGTCGACAGGGGGTGCGGGAAACACCATATATTTT
>TRBV5-1|-|-|TRBJ2-7
CASRPTGTTYEQYF
TGCGCCAGCAGGCCCACAGGAACAACCTACGAGCAGTACTTC
>TRBV15|-|TRBD2|TRBJ2-1
CATSERAGGPHEQFF
TGTGCCACCAGCGAGAGGGCGGGAGGCCCCCATGAGCAGTTCTTC
>TRBV7-6|-|TRBD2|TRBJ2-7
CASSLLAGDGEQYF
TGTGCCAGCAGCTTGCTAGCGGGAGATGGCGAGCAGTACTTC
>TRBV7-2|few|TRBD1|TRBJ1-5
CASRPDRVHQPQHF
TGTGCCAGCCGCCCGGACAGGGTCCATCAGCCCCAGCATTTT
>TRBV6-5|-|TRBD1|TRBJ1-1
CASSLRQGAKAFF
TGTGCCAGCAGTCTCCGACAGGGGGCTAAGGCTTTCTTT
>TRBV19|few|-|TRBJ2-1
CASSTTRNEQFF
TGTGCCAGTAGTACGACGAGGAATGAGCAGTTCTTC
>TRBV2|few|TRBD1|TRBJ1-3
CASQGGSSGNTIYF
TGTGCCAGTCAGGGGGGCAGCTCTGGAAACACCATATATTTT
>TRBV6-1|-|-|TRBJ1-6
CASSDRVNYLHF
TGTGCCAGCAGTGACAGGGTCAATTACCTCCACTTT
>TRBV4-2|once|-|TRBJ2-5
CASSPPVGETQYF
TGTGCCAGCAGCCCTCCGGTCGGGGAGACCCAGTACTTC
>TRBV28|-|-|TRBJ1-2
CASGGGDRYGYTF
TGTGCCAGCGGCGGCGGGGACCGCTATGGCTACACCTTC
>TRBV27|-|TRBD2|TRBJ2-3
CASSLSRRGGAGDTQYF
TGTGCCAGCAGTTTAAGCCGGCGCGGGGGGGCGGGAGATACGCAGTATTTT
>TRBV10-3|-|TRBD2|TRBJ2-3
CATAGGPISTDTQYF
TGTGCCACCGCGGGGGGACCCATTAGCACAGATACGCAGTATTTT
>TRBV5-1|few|TRBD1|TRBJ2-7
CASNSGTGYEQYF
TGCGCCAGCAATTCTGGGACAGGGTACGAGCAGTACTTC